These 25 T cell receptor beta chains were all obtained from the same sample, sequenced in a study of T cells after yellow fever vaccination. TCRdb reprocessed the 5' RACE reads with MiXCR, giving one entry per CDR3 protein. The sample carries some 320,000 distinct CDR3 sequences, approximately 4% recorded once. The sample here was PBMCs, taken 5 days after the yellow fever booster vaccination. The receptors here all came from a man between 18 and 29 years old who received the YFV17D yellow fever vaccine.

This clonotype was picked up many times. The chain joins TRBV28 to TRBJ2-3; TRBD2 aligns across 14 bases. V shed 6 bases and J 6 bases; nucleotides not matched to a gene: 5. The CDR3 is made up of 15 amino acids. CDR1 and CDR2 (germline): MDHEN, SYDVKM. The CDR3 loop reads CASRMTSGGADTQYF. The CDR3 DNA sequence: TGTGCCAGCAGGATGACTAGCGGGGGGGCCGATACGCAGTATTTT.

Many counts were recorded for this clonotype. The chain has TRBV7-8 and TRBJ2-7; D is unresolved. The CDR3 length is 12 residues. V lost 5 bases to trimming and J lost 6 bases, with 11 bases between them. The germline V gene encodes CDR1 SGHVS and CDR2 FQNEAQ. In DNA form, the CDR3 reads TGTGCCAGCAGCCTCTGGCCGGGCGAGCAGTACGTC. Protein sequence: CASSLWPGEQYV.

The V gene is TRBV9, the J gene TRBJ2-3, with D tentatively TRBD1 (6 bases). The CDR3 runs 16 residues. CDR1 is SGDLS and CDR2 is YYNGEE in the germline V gene. The V and J ends lost 0 bases and 4 bases respectively, with 15 bases between them. CDR3 DNA: TGTGCCAGCAGCGTAGTACCACAGGGTAGCGCAGATACGCAGTATTTT. Translated, it gives CASSVVPQGSADTQYF.

In this sample, this clonotype turned up many times. The J gene is TRBJ2-3, the V gene TRBV20-1; TRBD1 aligns across 7 bases. Germline CDR1 is DFQATT and CDR2 is SNEGSKA (reference sequence). The CDR3 is 12 residues long. V lost 0 bases, J lost 6 bases, and 0 bases stayed unmatched. CDR3 region: CSAREDRDTQYF. DNA for the CDR3: TGCAGTGCTAGAGAGGACAGGGATACGCAGTATTTT.

This clonotype was counted a few times. At one of its ends the junction is not consistent with the germline gene, which may arise from a read error. The rearrangement links TRBV20-1 to TRBJ1-2; no definite D call. In germline, CDR1 is DFQATT, CDR2 SNEGSKA (reference sequence). This CDR3 has 12 residues. The CDR3 is CSARVLSGAAFF. CDR3 coding DNA: TGCAGTGCTAGAGTACTCTCGGGCGCCGCATTCTTC.

This chain joins TRBV20-1 and TRBJ1-6, with D hard to call. The germline V and J ends were trimmed by 5 bases and 7 bases, with 18 bases remaining between them. The CDR3 has 15 amino acids. From germline, CDR1 is DFQATT and CDR2 SNEGSKA (reference sequence). DNA for the CDR3: TGCAGTGCTCAACCCACGGGGATATTAAATTCACCCCTCCACTTT. Amino acids: CSAQPTGILNSPLHF.

This clonotype has ten or more counts. V gene TRBV7-9 combines with J gene TRBJ1-1; D is unclear. The CDR3 totals 13 residues. Trimming cost V 7 bases and J 8 bases, with 17 bases left between them. Looked up from germline, CDR1 is SEHNR and CDR2 is FQNEAQ (reference sequence). CDR3 nucleotide sequence: TGTGCCAGCACCTCAGGCCCTATCCACGAAGCTTTCTTT. This sequence encodes CASTSGPIHEAFF.

This clonotype was seen more than once but under ten times. The CDR3 reads CASSPQLGTDTQYF. The CDR3 DNA reads TGTGCCAGCAGCCCCCAGCTAGGGACAGATACGCAGTATTTT. V is TRBV11-3 and J is TRBJ2-3; D not certain. V was pared by 5 bases and J by 3 bases, with 12 bases between. This CDR3 is built from 14 residues. CDR1 and CDR2 from the germline V gene are SGHNT and YENEEA.

This clonotype has a count of ten or more. The gene calls are TRBV25-1 and TRBJ1-1; D gene ambiguous. The length of the CDR3 is 11 residues. Per the germline V gene, CDR1 is MGHDK and CDR2 is SYGVNS. The V gene lost 6 bases and the J gene lost 1 base, with 3 bases spanning the gap. The DNA for the CDR3 is TGTGCCAGCAGGCGGAACACTGAAGCTTTCTTT. This gives the protein CASRRNTEAFF.

The chain has TRBV29-1 and TRBJ2-7; weak D call: TRBD1 (5 bases). This CDR3 is built from 12 residues. In germline, CDR1 is SQVTM, CDR2 ANQGSEA. Trimming pared 7 bases from V and 1 base from J, leaving 11 bases between. The CDR3 reads CSASQGSYEQYF. The CDR3 nucleotides are TGCAGCGCCTCCCAGGGATCCTACGAGCAGTACTTC.

This clonotype was counted only a few times. This chain links TRBV6-2 or TRBV6-3 with TRBJ2-1, with 13 bases identical to TRBD2. V lost 5 bases and J lost 0; bases outside the gene matches: 10. Per the germline V gene, CDR1 is MNHEY and CDR2 is SVGEGT. The CDR3 length is 19 residues. The DNA of the CDR3 is TGTGCCAGCAGTCCCCCGGGACTAGCGGGGAGGAGCTCCTACAATGAGCAGTTCTTC. Protein: CASSPPGLAGRSSYNEQFF.

This clonotype was found a few times. The chain links TRBV4-1 to TRBJ2-7; D is unresolved. Between the trimmed V and J ends, which lost 0 bases and 1 base, there was a span of 13 bases. Germline V gene lookup returns CDR1 MGHRA and CDR2 YSYEKL. This CDR3 comprises 16 residues. The DNA for the CDR3 is TGCGCCAGCAGCCAAGATCGGGCAGCGACTTCCTACGAGCAGTACGTC. Its translation: CASSQDRAATSYEQYV.

This clonotype was recorded a few times. V gene TRBV15 combines with J gene TRBJ1-2, with D unclear. Trimming left V 1 base short and J 3 bases short, with 9 bases between. Germline CDR1 reads LNHNV; CDR2 reads YYDKDF (reference sequence). The CDR3 is made up of 14 amino acids. This CDR3 reads CATSRVKDDYGYTF. The CDR3 DNA reads as TGTGCCACCAGCAGAGTAAAGGATGACTATGGCTACACCTTC.

The chain combines TRBV5-1 with TRBJ1-1; 7 nucleotides line up with TRBD1. CDR3 length: 16 amino acids. V lost 4 bases and J lost 5; bases outside the gene matches: 14. CDR1 is SGHRS and CDR2 is YFSETQ in the germline V gene. DNA for the CDR3: TGCGCCAGCAGCCTCGGTGGAGGGGGCGAAACTACTGAAGCTTTCTTT. The encoded protein is CASSLGGGGETTEAFF.

This chain uses TRBV29-1 with TRBJ2-1; no clear D. Trimming cost V 5 bases and J 0 bases, with 14 bases left between them. This CDR3 is built from 15 residues. CDR1 is SQVTM, CDR2 ANQGSEA, per germline. The CDR3 DNA reads as TGCAGCGTTCGTAGGATGGCCCTCTCCTACAATGAGCAGTTCTTC. Its protein is CSVRRMALSYNEQFF.

Many counts were recorded for this clonotype. The V gene is TRBV4-2, the J gene TRBJ2-3; 8 bases line up with TRBD2. In germline, CDR1 is LGHNA, CDR2 YNFKEQ. The V gene end was trimmed by 4 bases and the J gene end by 3 bases; junction bases not matched to a gene: 9. This CDR3 is built from 16 residues. The CDR3 reads CASSPMAGGGTDTQYF. CDR3 sequence (DNA): TGTGCCAGCAGCCCCATGGCGGGCGGGGGGACAGATACGCAGTATTTT.

This clonotype was counted a few times. The rearrangement links TRBV7-3 to TRBJ2-1; 10 bases match TRBD2. Trimming removed 8 bases from V and 5 bases from J; junction bases left unmatched: 6. This CDR3 comprises 14 residues. Germline V gene lookup returns CDR1 SGHTA and CDR2 FQGTGA. CDR3 amino acids: CASGTSGDHNEQFF. The CDR3, as DNA: TGTGCCAGCGGAACTAGCGGGGATCACAATGAGCAGTTCTTC.

This clonotype was counted a few times. The chain recombines TRBV5-6 with TRBJ2-3; D perhaps matches TRBD1 (5 bases). CDR3 length: 14 amino acids. The V gene's germline CDR1 is SGHDT and CDR2 YYEEEE. V lost 2 bases, J lost 2 bases, and 9 bases lay in between. DNA of the CDR3: TGTGCCAGCAGCTTTCAGGGATACACAGATACGCAGTATTTT. Translation gives CASSFQGYTDTQYF.

Notes on this clonotype: Since a much larger clone is just one base distant, this may be a read error. The CDR3 coding sequence is TGTGCCAGCAGCCGCCGAACCCGGGACACTGCAGCTTTCTTT. Residues: CASSRRTRDTAAFF. This sequence joins TRBV6-2 or TRBV6-3 and TRBJ1-1; tentative D call: TRBD1 (6 bases). Germline CDR1 and CDR2: MNHEY and SVGEGT. The CDR3 consists of 14 residues.

This clonotype came up a few times. The chain couples TRBV4-1 to TRBJ2-7; D not certain. Trimming shortened V by 0 bases and J by 0 bases, and 6 bases separated the two germline ends. The germline gives CDR1 MGHRA, CDR2 YSYEKL. CDR3 length: 14 amino acids. The CDR3 sequence is CASSQDRNSYEQYF. The CDR3 nucleotides read TGCGCCAGCAGCCAAGATAGAAACTCCTACGAGCAGTACTTC.

This clonotype was found a few times. The chain joins TRBV18 to TRBJ1-3; 7 bases line up with TRBD1. Germline V gene sequence: CDR1 KGHSH, CDR2 LQKENI. The CDR3 spans 16 residues. V lost 3 bases to trimming and J lost 0 bases; unmatched junction nucleotides: 5. The CDR3 sequence is CASSPTGLSSGNTIYF. The CDR3 DNA reads TGTGCCAGCTCACCGACAGGGTTAAGCTCTGGAAACACCATATATTTT. Supplemented by reference TRBV18 and TRBJ1-3, the full variable domain reads NAGVMQNPRHLVRRRGQEARLRCSPMKGHSHVYWYRQLPEEGLKFMVYLQKENIIDESGMPKERFSAEFPKEGPSILRIQQVVRGDSAAYFCASSPTGLSSGNTIYFGEGSWLTVV.

This clonotype was detected many times. The chain combines TRBV5-1 with TRBJ1-1; D ambiguous. Germline CDR1 SGHRS, CDR2 YFSETQ. V gave up 4 bases and J gave up 3 bases, with 10 bases separating them. The CDR3 contains 13 residues. DNA for the CDR3: TGCGCCAGCAGCCCTCGCGCCGACACTGAAGCTTTCTTT. Its protein product is CASSPRADTEAFF.

In its sample, this clonotype was seen a few times. The V call is TRBV28, the J call TRBJ2-7; 7 bases map to TRBD1. From germline, CDR1 is MDHEN and CDR2 SYDVKM. V gave up 5 bases and J gave up 3 bases; unmatched junction bases: 10. There are 15 residues in the CDR3. The chain's CDR3 is CASSVQGNPLYEQYV. DNA for the CDR3: TGTGCCAGCAGTGTACAGGGGAACCCCCTCTACGAGCAGTACGTC.

The table lists this clonotype with many counts. The gene calls are TRBV20-1 and TRBJ1-5, with D hard to call. This CDR3 region has 14 residues. In germline, CDR1 is DFQATT, CDR2 SNEGSKA (reference sequence). V was trimmed by 1 base and J by 2 bases, leaving 9 bases between them. CDR3 nucleotides: TGCAGTGCTAGAGCCGGAGCGGGCAATCAGCCCCAGCATTTT. As protein: CSARAGAGNQPQHF.

This clonotype has a handful of counts. V gene TRBV18 combines with J gene TRBJ1-1, with D possibly matching TRBD1 (5 bases). V lost 4 bases to trimming and J lost 5 bases, with 11 bases between them. Germline CDR1 reads KGHSH; CDR2 reads LQKENI. The CDR3 contains 13 residues. The CDR3 protein is CASSRPGWTEAFF. CDR3 in DNA: TGTGCCAGCTCACGGCCAGGGTGGACTGAAGCTTTCTTT.